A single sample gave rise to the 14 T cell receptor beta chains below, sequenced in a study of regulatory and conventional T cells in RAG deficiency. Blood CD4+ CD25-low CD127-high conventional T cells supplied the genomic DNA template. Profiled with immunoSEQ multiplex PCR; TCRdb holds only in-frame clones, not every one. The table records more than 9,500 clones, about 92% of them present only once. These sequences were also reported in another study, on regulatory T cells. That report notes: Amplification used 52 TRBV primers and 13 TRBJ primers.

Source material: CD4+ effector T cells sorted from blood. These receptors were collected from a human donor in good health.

The CDR3 region is CASSERQGADNSPLHF. DNA for the CDR3: TGTGCCAGCAGCGAGAGACAGGGGGCAGACAATTCACCCCTCCACTTT. The J gene is TRBJ1-6, the V gene TRBV7-9, with TRBD1 matching over 10 bases. The CDR3 contains 16 residues. Trimming cost V 5 bases and J 7 bases; bases outside gene matches: 8. CDR1 is SEHNR and CDR2 is FQNEAQ in the germline V gene (reference sequence).

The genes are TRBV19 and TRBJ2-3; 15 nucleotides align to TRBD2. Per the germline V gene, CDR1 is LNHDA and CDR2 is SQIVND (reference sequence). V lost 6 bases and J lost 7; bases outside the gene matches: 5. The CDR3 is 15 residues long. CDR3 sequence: CASSPGTSGGYTQYF. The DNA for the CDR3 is TGTGCCAGTAGCCCCGGGACTAGCGGGGGGTATACGCAGTATTTT.

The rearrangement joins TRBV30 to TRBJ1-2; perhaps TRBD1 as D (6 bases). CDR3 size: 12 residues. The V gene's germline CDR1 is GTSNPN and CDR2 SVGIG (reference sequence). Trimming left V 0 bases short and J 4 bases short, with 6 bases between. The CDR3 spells CAWSVRGYGYTF. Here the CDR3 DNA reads TGTGCCTGGAGTGTCAGGGGCTATGGCTACACCTTC.

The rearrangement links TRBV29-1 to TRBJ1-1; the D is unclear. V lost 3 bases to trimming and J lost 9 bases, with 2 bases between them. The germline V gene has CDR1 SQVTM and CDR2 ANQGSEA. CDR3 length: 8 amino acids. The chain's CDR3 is CSVDQAFF. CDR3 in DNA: TGCAGCGTTGACCAAGCTTTCTTT.

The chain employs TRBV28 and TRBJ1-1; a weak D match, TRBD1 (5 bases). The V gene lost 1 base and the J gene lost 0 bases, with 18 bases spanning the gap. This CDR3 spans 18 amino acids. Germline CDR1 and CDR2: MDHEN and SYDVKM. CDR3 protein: CASSLFTRVGGVNTEAFF. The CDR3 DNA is TGTGCCAGCAGTTTATTCACCAGGGTTGGGGGGGTGAACACTGAAGCTTTCTTT.

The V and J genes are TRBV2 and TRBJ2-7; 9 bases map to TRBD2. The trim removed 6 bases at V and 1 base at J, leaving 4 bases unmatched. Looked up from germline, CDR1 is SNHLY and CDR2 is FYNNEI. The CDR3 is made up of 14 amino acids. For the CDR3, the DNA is TGTGCCAGCAGGGGACTAGCCGGATCCTACGAGCAGTACTTC. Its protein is CASRGLAGSYEQYF.

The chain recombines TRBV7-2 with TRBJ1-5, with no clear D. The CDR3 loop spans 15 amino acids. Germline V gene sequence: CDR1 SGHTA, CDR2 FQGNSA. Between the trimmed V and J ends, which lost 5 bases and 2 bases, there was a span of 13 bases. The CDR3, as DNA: TGTGCCAGCAGCCCTTCGGCACAGCGCAATCAGCCCCAGCATTTT. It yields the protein CASSPSAQRNQPQHF. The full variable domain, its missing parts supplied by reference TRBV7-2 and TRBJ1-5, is GAGVSQSPSNKVTEKGKDVELRCDPISGHTALYWYRQSLGQGLEFLIYFQGNSAPDKSGLPSDRFSAERTGGSVSTLTIQRTQQEDSAVYLCASSPSAQRNQPQHFGDGTRLSIL.

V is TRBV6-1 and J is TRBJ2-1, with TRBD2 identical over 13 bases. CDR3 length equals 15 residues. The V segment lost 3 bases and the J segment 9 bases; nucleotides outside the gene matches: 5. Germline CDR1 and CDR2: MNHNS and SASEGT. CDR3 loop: CASSDHGLAGVEQFF. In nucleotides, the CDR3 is TGTGCCAGCAGTGATCATGGACTAGCGGGAGTTGAGCAGTTCTTC.

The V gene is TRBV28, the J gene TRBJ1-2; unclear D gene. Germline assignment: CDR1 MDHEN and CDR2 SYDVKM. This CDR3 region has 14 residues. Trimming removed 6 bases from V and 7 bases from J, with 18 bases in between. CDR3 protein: CASSPPVSTSGYTF. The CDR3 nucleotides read TGTGCCAGCAGCCCCCCAGTTTCGACGAGTGGCTACACCTTC.

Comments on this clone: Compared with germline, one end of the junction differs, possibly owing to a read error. CDR3 loop: CASTLSWGGASWANVLTF. The CDR3 DNA is TGTGCCAGCACCCTAAGTTGGGGGGGAGCCTCTTGGGCCAACGTCCTGACTTTC. The chain employs TRBV27 and TRBJ2-6, with 7 bases identical to TRBD2. CDR1 and CDR2 from the germline V gene are MNHEY and SMNVEV (reference sequence). The CDR3 extends over 18 amino acids.

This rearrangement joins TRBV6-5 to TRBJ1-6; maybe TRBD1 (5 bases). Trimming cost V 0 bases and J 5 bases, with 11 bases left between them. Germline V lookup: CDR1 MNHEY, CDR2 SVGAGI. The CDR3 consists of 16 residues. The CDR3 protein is CASSYSETEDNSPLHF. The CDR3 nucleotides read TGTGCCAGCAGTTACTCAGAGACAGAAGATAATTCACCCCTCCACTTT.

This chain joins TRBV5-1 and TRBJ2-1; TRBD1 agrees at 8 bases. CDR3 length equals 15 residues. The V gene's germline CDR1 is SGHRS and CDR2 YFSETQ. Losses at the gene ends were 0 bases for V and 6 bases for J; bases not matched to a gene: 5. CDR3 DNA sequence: TGCGCCAGCAGCTTGGTCGGGACAGGCCGCAATGAGCAGTTCTTC. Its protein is CASSLVGTGRNEQFF.

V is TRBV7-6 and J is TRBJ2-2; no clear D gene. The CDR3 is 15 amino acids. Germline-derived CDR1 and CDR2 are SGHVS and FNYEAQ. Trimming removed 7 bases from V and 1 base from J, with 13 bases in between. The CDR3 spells CASTQAVVNTGELFF. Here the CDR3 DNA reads TGTGCCAGCACCCAGGCGGTCGTGAACACCGGGGAGCTGTTTTTT.

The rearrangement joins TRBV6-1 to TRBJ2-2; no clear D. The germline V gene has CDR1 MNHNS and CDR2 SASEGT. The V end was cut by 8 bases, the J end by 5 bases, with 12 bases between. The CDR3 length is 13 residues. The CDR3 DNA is TGTGCCAGCCGAGGTCCTCGGACCGGGGAGCTGTTTTTT. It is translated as CASRGPRTGELFF.